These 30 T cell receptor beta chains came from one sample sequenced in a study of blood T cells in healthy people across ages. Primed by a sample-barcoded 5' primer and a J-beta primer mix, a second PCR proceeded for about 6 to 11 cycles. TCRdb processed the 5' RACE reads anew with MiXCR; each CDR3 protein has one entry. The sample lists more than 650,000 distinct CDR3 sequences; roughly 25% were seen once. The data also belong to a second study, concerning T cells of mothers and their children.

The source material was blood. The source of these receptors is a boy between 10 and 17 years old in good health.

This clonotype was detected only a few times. This chain's CDR3 is CASSYGPQADQPQHF. In nucleotides, the CDR3 is TGTGCCAGCAGTTACGGTCCACAGGCAGATCAGCCCCAGCATTTT. This chain links TRBV6-5 with TRBJ1-5, with D perhaps TRBD1 (5 bases). V dropped 2 bases and J dropped 5 bases, with 13 bases sitting between them. CDR3 size: 15 residues. Looked up from germline, CDR1 is MNHEY and CDR2 is SVGAGI.

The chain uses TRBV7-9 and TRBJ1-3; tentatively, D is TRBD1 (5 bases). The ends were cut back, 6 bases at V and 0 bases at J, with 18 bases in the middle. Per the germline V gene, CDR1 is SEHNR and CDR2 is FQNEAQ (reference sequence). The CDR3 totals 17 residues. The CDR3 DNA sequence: TGTGCCAGCAGTTGGTGGGGCGCCTGGAGCTCTGGAAACACCATATATTTT. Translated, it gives CASSWWGAWSSGNTIYF. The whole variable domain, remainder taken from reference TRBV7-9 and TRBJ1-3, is DTGVSQNPRHKITKRGQNVTFRCDPISEHNRLYWYRQTLGQGPEFLTYFQNEAQLEKSRLLSDRFSAERPKGSFSTLEIQRTEQGDSAMYLCASSWWGAWSSGNTIYFGEGSWLTVV.

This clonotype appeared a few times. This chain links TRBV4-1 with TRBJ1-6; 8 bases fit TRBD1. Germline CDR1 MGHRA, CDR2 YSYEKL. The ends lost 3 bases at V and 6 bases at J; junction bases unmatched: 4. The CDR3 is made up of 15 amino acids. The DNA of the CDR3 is TGCGCCAGCAGCCATACAGGGGGGACTAATTCACCCCTCCACTTT. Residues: CASSHTGGTNSPLHF.

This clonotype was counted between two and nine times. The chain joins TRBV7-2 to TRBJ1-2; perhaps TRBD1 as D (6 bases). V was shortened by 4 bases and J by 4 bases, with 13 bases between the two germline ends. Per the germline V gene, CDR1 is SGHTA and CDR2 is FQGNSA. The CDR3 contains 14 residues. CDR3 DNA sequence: TGTGCCAGCAGCTGGCAGACAGGCGGCTATGGCTACACCTTC. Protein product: CASSWQTGGYGYTF.

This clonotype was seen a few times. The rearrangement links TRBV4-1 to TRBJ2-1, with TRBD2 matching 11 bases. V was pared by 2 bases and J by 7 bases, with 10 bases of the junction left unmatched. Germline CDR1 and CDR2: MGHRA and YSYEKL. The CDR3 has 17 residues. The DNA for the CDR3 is TGCGCCAGCAGCCAACAGTACCAGACTAGCGGGGTTAATGAGCAGTTCTTC. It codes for CASSQQYQTSGVNEQFF.

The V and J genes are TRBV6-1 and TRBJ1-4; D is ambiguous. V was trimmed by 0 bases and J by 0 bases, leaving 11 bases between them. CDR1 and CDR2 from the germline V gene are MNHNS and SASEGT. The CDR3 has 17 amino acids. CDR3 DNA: TGTGCCAGCAGTGAAGCGCCACCAGAAGCAACTAATGAAAAACTGTTTTTT. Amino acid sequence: CASSEAPPEATNEKLFF.

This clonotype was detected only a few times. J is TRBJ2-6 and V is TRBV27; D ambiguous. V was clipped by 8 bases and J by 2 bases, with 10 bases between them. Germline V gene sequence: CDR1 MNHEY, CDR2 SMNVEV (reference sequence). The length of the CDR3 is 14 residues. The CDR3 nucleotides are TGTGCCAGCCAGACCGCGGCTGGGGCCAACGTCCTGACTTTC. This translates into CASQTAAGANVLTF.

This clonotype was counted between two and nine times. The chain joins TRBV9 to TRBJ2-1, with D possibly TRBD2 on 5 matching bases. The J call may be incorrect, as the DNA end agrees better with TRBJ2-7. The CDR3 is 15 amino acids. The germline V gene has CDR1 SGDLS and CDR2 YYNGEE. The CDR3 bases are TGTGCCAGCAGCGTAGGCGAGGGATGGTCCTACGAGCAGTACTTC. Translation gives CASSVGEGWSYEQYF.

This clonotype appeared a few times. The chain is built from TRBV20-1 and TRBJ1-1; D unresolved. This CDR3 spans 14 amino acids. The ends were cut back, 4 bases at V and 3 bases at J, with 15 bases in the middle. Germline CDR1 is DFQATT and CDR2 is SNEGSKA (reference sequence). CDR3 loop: CSAKTEGRDTEAFF. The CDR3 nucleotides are TGCAGTGCTAAGACCGAAGGGAGGGACACTGAAGCTTTCTTT.

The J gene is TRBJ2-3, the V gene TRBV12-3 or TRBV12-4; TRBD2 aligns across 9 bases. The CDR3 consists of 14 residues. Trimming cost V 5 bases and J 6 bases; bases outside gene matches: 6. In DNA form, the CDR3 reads TGTGCCAGCAGTCCCATAGCGGGGGCCGATACGCAGTATTTT. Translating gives CASSPIAGADTQYF.

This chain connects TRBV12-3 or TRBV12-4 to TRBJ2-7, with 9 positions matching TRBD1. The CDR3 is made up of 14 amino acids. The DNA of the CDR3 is TGTGCTAGCGAGCCCGGGACAGGGTGGTACGAGCAGTACTTC. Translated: CASEPGTGWYEQYF.

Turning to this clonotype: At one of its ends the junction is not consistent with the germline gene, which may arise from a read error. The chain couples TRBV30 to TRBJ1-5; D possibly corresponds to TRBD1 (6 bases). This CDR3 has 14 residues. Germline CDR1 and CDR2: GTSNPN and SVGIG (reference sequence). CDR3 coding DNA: TGTGCCTGGAGTGTACCAGGGGCTTGGCAACCCCGGCATTTT. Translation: CAWSVPGAWQPRHF.

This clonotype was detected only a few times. The CDR3 spells CASSLTDYEQYF. The CDR3 nucleotides read TGCGCCAGCAGCTTAACAGACTACGAGCAGTACTTC. The genes are TRBV5-1 and TRBJ2-7; D is unclear. The ends were cut back, 2 bases at V and 3 bases at J, with 6 bases in the middle. CDR1 and CDR2 from the germline V gene are SGHRS and YFSETQ. CDR3 length: 12 amino acids.

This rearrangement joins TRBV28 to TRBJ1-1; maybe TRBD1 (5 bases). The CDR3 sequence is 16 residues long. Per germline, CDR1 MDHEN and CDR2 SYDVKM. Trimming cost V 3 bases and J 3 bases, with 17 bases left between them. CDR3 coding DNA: TGTGCCAGCAGTTTCACAGCAGTCAAAGGGGACACTGAAGCTTTCTTT. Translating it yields CASSFTAVKGDTEAFF.

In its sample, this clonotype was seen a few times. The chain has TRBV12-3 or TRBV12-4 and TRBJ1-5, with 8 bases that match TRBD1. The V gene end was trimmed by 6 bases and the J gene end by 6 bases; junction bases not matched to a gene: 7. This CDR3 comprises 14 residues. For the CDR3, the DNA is TGTGCCAGCAGGCAAACAGGGGGTGGTCAGCCCCAGCATTTT. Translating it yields CASRQTGGGQPQHF.

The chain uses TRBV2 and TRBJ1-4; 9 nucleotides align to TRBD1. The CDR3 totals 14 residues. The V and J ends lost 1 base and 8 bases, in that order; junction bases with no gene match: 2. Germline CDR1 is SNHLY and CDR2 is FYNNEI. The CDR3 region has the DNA TGTGCCAGCAGTGAAGGCGGACAGGGGGAAAAACTGTTTTTT. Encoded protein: CASSEGGQGEKLFF.

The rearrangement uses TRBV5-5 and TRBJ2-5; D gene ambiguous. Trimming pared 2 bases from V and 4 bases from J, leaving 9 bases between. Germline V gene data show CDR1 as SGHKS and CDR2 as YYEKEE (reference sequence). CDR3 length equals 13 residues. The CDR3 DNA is TGTGCCAGCAGCTTACTAAATAGAGAGACCCAGTACTTC. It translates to CASSLLNRETQYF.

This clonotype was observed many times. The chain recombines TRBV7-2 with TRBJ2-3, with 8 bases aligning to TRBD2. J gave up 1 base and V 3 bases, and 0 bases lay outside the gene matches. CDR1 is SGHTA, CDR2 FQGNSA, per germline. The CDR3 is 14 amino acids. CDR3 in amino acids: CASSLTSGTDTQYF. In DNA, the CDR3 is TGTGCCAGCAGCTTGACTAGCGGCACAGATACGCAGTATTTT.

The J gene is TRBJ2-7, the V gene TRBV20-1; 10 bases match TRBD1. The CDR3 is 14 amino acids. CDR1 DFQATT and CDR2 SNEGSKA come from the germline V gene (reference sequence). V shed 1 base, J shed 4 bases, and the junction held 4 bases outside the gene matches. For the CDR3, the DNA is TGCAGTGCTAGAGGGGGGACAGGGGAATACGAGCAGTACTTC. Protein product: CSARGGTGEYEQYF.

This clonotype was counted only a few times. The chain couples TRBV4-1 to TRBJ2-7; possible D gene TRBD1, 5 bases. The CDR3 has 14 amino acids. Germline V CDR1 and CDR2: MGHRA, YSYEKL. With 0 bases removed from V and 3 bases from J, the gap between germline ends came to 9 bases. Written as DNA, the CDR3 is TGCGCCAGCAGCCAAGATTCAGGGAACTACGAGCAGTACTTC. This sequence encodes CASSQDSGNYEQYF.

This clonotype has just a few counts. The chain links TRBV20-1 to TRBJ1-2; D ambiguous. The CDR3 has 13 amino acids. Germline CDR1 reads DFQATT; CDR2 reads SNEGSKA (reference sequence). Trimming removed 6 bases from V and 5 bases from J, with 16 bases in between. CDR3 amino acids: CSAVTPFSYGYTF. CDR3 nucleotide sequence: TGCAGTGCCGTCACCCCGTTCAGTTATGGCTACACCTTC.

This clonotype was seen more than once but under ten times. The DNA of the CDR3 is TGTGCCAGCAGTGCGAGGGGTCCAGGGTCATCTGGGGCCAACGTCCTGACTTTC. As protein: CASSARGPGSSGANVLTF. The chain recombines TRBV2 with TRBJ2-6, with D perhaps given as TRBD1 or TRBD2 (5 bases each). This CDR3 is built from 18 residues. CDR1 and CDR2 from the germline V gene are SNHLY and FYNNEI. V lost 4 bases to trimming and J lost 1 base, with 17 bases between them.

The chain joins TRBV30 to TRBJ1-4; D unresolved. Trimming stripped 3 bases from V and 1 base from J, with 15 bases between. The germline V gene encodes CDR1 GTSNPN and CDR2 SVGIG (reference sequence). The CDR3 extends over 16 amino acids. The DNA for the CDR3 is TGTGCCTGGAGGCCTGAAGGAATGGGAACTAATGAAAAACTGTTTTTT. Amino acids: CAWRPEGMGTNEKLFF. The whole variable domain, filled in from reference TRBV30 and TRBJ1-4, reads SQTIHQWPATLVQPVGSPLSLECTVEGTSNPNLYWYRQAAGRGLQLLFYSVGIGQISSEVPQNLSASRPQDRQFILSSKKLLLSDSGFYLCAWRPEGMGTNEKLFFGSGTQLSVL.

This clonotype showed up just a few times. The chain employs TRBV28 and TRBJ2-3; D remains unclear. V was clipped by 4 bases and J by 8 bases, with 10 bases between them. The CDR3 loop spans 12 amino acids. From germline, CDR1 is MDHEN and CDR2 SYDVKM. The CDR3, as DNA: TGTGCCAGCAGTTCTAATGTCCGTACGCAGTATTTT. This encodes CASSSNVRTQYF. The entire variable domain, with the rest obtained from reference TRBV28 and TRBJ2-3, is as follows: DVKVTQSSRYLVKRTGEKVFLECVQDMDHENMFWYRQDPGLGLRLIYFSYDVKMKEKGDIPEGYSVSREKKERFSLILESASTNQTSMYLCASSSNVRTQYFGPGTRLTVL.

The CDR3 DNA reads TGTGCCAGCAGTGCCTACAGGGGCCCCAACTATGGCTACACCTTC. It is translated as CASSAYRGPNYGYTF. This rearrangement joins TRBV6-4 to TRBJ1-2, with 7 nucleotides matching TRBD1. With 4 bases clipped from V and 2 bases from J, the junction kept 7 bases outside the gene matches. The CDR3 loop spans 15 amino acids. From germline, CDR1 is MRHNA and CDR2 SNTAGT.

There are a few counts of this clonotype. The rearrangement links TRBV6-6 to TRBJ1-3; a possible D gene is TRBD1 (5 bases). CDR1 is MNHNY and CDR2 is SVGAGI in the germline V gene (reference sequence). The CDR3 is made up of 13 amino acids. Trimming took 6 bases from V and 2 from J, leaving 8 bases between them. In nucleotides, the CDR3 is TGTGCCAGCAGCGGGGCGCCTGGAAACACCATATATTTT. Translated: CASSGAPGNTIYF.

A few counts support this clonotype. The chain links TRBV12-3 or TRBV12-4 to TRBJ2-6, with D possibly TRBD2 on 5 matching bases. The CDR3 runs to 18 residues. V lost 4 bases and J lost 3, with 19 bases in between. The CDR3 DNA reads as TGTGCCAGCAGTTCGCGGGCTAGTCTGCGACGTGGGGCCAACGTCCTGACTTTC. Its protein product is CASSSRASLRRGANVLTF.

The CDR3 protein is CASSQDNSGRGNQPQHF. The CDR3 DNA sequence: TGCGCCAGCAGCCAAGATAATTCGGGGCGGGGCAATCAGCCCCAGCATTTT. The gene calls are TRBV4-1 and TRBJ1-5; the D gene is possibly TRBD1 (5 bases). V was cut by 0 bases and J by 2 bases, with 14 bases left in between. The CDR3 loop spans 17 amino acids. Germline CDR1 MGHRA, CDR2 YSYEKL.

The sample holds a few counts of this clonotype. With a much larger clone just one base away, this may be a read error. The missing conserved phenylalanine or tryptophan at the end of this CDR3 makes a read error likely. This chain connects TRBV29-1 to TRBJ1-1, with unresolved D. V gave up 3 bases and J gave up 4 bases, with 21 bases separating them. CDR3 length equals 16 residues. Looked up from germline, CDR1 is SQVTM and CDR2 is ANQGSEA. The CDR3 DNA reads TGCAGCGTTGATCGGTTTCAATCCTCCTTGGGCACTGAAGCTTTCTCT. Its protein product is CSVDRFQSSLGTEAFS.

CDR3 bases: TGCGCCAGCAGCTGGGGGGGCCGGGACACCGGGGAGCTGTTTTTT. As protein: CASSWGGRDTGELFF. The rearrangement links TRBV5-1 to TRBJ2-2; weak D call: TRBD2 (7 bases). Between the trimmed V and J ends, which lost 3 bases and 3 bases, there was a span of 12 bases. The CDR3 contains 15 residues. Germline V CDR1 and CDR2: SGHRS, YFSETQ. The full variable domain, completed using reference TRBV5-1 and TRBJ2-2, is KAGVTQTPRYLIKTRGQQVTLSCSPISGHRSVSWYQQTPGQGLQFLFEYFSETQRNKGNFPGRFSGRQFSNSRSEMNVSTLELGDSALYLCASSWGGRDTGELFFGEGSRLTVL.